This TCR beta chain stems from a study of T cells after somatic rescue of genetic block. Data came from immunoSEQ multiplex PCR; TCRdb stores just in-frame clones and leaves some out. This table holds tens of thousands of clones, about 90% found once. The germline V gene encodes CDR1 MNHNY and CDR2 SVGAGI (reference sequence). Trimming pared 2 bases from V and 4 bases from J, leaving 6 bases between. This CDR3 region has 12 residues. The chain has TRBV6-6 and TRBJ2-7, with D hard to call. The sample taken for sequencing was peripheral blood mononuclear cells (PBMCs). The origin of this receptor is a man aged 40-49 years. Written as DNA, the CDR3 is TGTGCCAGCAGTTACGAGAATTACGAGCAGTACTTC. It encodes CASSYENYEQYF.